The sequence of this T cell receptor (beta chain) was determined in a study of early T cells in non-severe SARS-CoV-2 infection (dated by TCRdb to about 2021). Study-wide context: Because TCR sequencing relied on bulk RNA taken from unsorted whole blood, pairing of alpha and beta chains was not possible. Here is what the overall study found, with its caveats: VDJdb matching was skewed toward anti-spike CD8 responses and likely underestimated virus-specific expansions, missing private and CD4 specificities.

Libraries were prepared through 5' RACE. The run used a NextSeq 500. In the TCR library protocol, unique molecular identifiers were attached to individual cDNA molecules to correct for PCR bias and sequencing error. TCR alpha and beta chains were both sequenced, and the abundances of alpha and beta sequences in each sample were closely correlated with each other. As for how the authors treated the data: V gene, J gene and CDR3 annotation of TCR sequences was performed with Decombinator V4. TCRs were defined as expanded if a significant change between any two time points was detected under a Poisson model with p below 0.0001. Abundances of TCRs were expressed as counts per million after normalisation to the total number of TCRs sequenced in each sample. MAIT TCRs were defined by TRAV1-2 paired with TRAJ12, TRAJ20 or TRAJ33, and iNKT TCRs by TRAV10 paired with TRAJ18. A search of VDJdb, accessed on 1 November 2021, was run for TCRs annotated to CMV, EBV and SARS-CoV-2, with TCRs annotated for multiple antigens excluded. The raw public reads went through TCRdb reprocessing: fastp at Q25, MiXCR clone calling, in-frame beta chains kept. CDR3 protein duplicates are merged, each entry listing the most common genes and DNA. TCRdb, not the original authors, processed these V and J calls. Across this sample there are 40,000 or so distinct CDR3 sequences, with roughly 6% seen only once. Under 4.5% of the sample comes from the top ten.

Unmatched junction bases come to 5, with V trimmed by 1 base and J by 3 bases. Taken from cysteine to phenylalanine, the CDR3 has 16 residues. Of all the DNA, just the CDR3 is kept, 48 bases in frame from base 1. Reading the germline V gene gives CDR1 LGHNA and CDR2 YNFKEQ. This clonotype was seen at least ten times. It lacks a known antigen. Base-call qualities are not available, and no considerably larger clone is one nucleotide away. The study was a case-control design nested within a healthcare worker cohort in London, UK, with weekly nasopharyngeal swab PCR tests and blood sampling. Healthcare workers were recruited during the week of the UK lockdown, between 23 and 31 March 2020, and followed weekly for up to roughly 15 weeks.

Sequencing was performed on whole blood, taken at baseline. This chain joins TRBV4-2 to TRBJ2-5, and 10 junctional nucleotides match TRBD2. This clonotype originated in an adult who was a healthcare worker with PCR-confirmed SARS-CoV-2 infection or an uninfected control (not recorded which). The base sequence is TGTGCCAGCAGCCAAGTAAAAGGACTAGCGGAAGAGACCCAGTACTTC. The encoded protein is CASSQVKGLAEETQYF.